This T cell receptor beta chain was recorded in a study of Ad26.COV2.S vaccination and SARS-CoV-2 variants. Study outcomes and limitations: Spike-specific TCR breadth ran higher among vaccine recipients than placebo recipients.

CDR1 and CDR2 from the germline V gene are SGHAT and FQNNGV. The CDR3 extends over 14 amino acids. TCRdb's table, derived via immunoSEQ multiplex PCR, lists solely in-frame clones and lacks some. The data contain around 340,000 clones, approximately 86% of them seen just once; the ten biggest clones take up about 11%. Treatment noted: 15 to 20 received Ad26.COV2.S at low or high dose, single or two shots; about 5 received placebo; per-sample allocation not given. The investigators took samples on day 63 after the first vaccine or placebo injection. An adult aged 18-55 years in Boston served as the donor. As to this clone: Antigen specificity is unknown. An end of the junction does not agree with germline; a read error may underlie this.

The gene calls are TRBV11-2 and TRBJ2-3; D may be TRBD1 (6 bases). The TCR originated in a person aged 18-65 years who received the Ad26.COV2.S COVID-19 vaccine or a placebo. The material was peripheral blood, obtained in a trial of Ad26.COV2.S vaccine versus placebo. CDR3: CASSLGQSPDTQYF. In DNA form, the CDR3 reads TGTGCCAGCAGTTTAGGACAGTCCCCAGATACGCAGTATTTT.